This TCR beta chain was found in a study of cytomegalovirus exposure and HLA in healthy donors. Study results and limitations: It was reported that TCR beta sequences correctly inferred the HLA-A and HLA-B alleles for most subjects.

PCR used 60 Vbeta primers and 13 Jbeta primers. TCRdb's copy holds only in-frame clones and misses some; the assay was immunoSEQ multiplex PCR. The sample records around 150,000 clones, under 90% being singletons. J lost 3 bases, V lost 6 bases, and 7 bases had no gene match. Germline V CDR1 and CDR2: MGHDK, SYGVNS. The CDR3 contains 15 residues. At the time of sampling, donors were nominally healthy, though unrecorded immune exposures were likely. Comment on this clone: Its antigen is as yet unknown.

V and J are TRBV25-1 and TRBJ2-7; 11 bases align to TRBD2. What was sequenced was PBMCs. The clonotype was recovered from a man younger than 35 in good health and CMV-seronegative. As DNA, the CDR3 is TGTGCCAGCAGGGCACTAGCGGGAGATAACTACGAGCAGTACTTC. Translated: CASRALAGDNYEQYF.